Listed below are T cell receptor beta chains from one sample, sequenced in a study of cytomegalovirus exposure and HLA in healthy donors. Some clones are missing from TCRdb's copy, which holds only in-frame ones; the method was immunoSEQ multiplex PCR. The table lists about 130,000 clones, about 66% of them singletons. Sequencing used PBMCs. The source is a man under 40 in good health and CMV-seropositive. Each CDR3 is given with its conserved first and last residue. The D gene is left open where the match is weak. Not all rows give a size; the values are once, few, many and, for expanded clones, a class.

v_gene	d_gene	abundance	j_gene	CDR3nt	CDR3aa
TRBV29-1	NA	NA	TRBJ1-2	TGCAGCGTTGTCCCGGGGCGGCGAGGGAGGGGTGGCTACACCTTC	CSVVPGRRGRGGYTF
TRBV4-1	TRBD1	NA	TRBJ1-5	TGCGCCAGCAGCCCTGGGACAGGGGTAGGCAATCAGCCCCAGCATTTT	CASSPGTGVGNQPQHF
TRBV27	TRBD2	NA	TRBJ2-7	TGTGCCAGCAGTCTCCAGACTAGCGGGATCCACGAGCAGTACTTC	CASSLQTSGIHEQYF
TRBV10-3	NA	NA	TRBJ1-6	TGTGCCATCAGTGGGGACAAGTCCCTCCACTTT	CAISGDKSLHF
TRBV12-5	TRBD1	NA	TRBJ2-5	TGTGCTAGTGGACTAGACAGGGGCCAGACCCAGTACTTC	CASGLDRGQTQYF
TRBV7-9	NA	NA	TRBJ2-7	TGTGCCAGCAGCTGGAGCCGGGTCAGCCCCTACGAGCAGTACTTC	CASSWSRVSPYEQYF
TRBV11-2	NA	NA	TRBJ2-3	TGTGCCAGCAGCTTAGGTACTCAAGATACGCAGTATTTT	CASSLGTQDTQYF
TRBV5-6	NA	once	TRBJ1-4	TGTGCCAGCTCTTACTGGGGGCGCGGAACTAATGAAAAACTGTTTTTT	CASSYWGRGTNEKLFF
TRBV6-5	NA	NA	TRBJ1-5	TGTGCCAGCAGTTACTCCGACGTCGGGCAGCCCCAGCATTTT	CASSYSDVGQPQHF
TRBV10-1	TRBD1	NA	TRBJ2-7	TGCGCCAGCAGTGAGAAGGACAGGGGAACAGGGATCCAGTACTTC	CASSEKDRGTGIQYF
TRBV6-5	NA	NA	TRBJ1-1	TGTGCCAGCAGTTACTCCGGGGAAGGATGGACTGAAGCTTTCTTT	CASSYSGEGWTEAFF